The rows below give T cell receptor beta chains drawn from one sample of a study of metastatic and nonmetastatic thyroid tumors. TCRdb re-called the PCR reads through MiXCR. The repertoire includes under 100,000 clones, approximately 9% of them detected once, and 8% to 10% sits in the top ten. The sample comprised blood. The receptors here all came from a female donor with papillary thyroid cancer or a benign thyroid nodule (not recorded which). Some clones in this sample may be carry-over from other donors' samples. Both conserved end residues are trimmed from each CDR3. The D gene is left open where the match is weak.

J: TRBJ2-3; D: NA; V: TRBV25-1; CDR3: ACKDGHTQY
J: TRBJ2-7; D: NA; V: TRBV3-1; CDR3: ASSQGMPDSYEQY
J: TRBJ1-2; D: NA; V: TRBV9; CDR3: ASNSGGGEGDGYT
J: TRBJ2-5; D: NA; V: TRBV18; CDR3: ASSTLGQSKAGTQY
J: TRBJ1-4; D: TRBD1; V: TRBV27; CDR3: ASSSRPGQTNEKLF
J: TRBJ2-1; D: TRBD1; V: TRBV12-3/TRBV12-4; CDR3: ASSPGQGNNEQF
J: TRBJ1-2; D: NA; V: TRBV4-1; CDR3: ASSPTSTVNYGYT
J: TRBJ1-1; D: TRBD1; V: TRBV9; CDR3: ASSPQTGGLNTEAF
J: TRBJ1-3; D: NA; V: TRBV6-1; CDR3: ASSRDGPGVSGNTIY
J: TRBJ2-5; D: TRBD2; V: TRBV4-1; CDR3: ASSQWRGETQY
J: TRBJ1-1; D: NA; V: TRBV30; CDR3: AWSVQVDTEAF
J: TRBJ2-2; D: NA; V: TRBV10-3; CDR3: AISVGSGLARGGELF
J: TRBJ2-2; D: TRBD2; V: TRBV6-5; CDR3: ASTTTRLRLASVGGLF
J: TRBJ2-3; D: TRBD2; V: TRBV28; CDR3: ASSPPSGESTDTQY
J: TRBJ2-5; D: TRBD2; V: TRBV3-1; CDR3: ASSQGTSGRTQY
J: TRBJ1-4; D: NA; V: TRBV2; CDR3: AGSDYGMPNEKLF
J: TRBJ2-1; D: TRBD2; V: TRBV20-1; CDR3: SAESTSGRAAGEQF
J: TRBJ1-1; D: NA; V: TRBV3-1; CDR3: ASRANTEAF
J: TRBJ1-5; D: NA; V: TRBV18; CDR3: ASSKGSNQPQH
J: TRBJ1-6; D: NA; V: TRBV20-1; CDR3: SARRGSSYNSPLH
J: TRBJ1-5; D: NA; V: TRBV6-2/TRBV6-3; CDR3: ASRLSGSNQPQH
J: TRBJ2-3; D: NA; V: TRBV5-1; CDR3: ASSLADRADTQY
J: TRBJ1-3; D: TRBD1; V: TRBV6-1; CDR3: ASSPRQGVNGNTIY
J: TRBJ1-2; D: NA; V: TRBV7-3; CDR3: ASSPSPGVGYT
J: TRBJ2-3; D: TRBD2; V: TRBV24-1; CDR3: ATSDKLAGGADTQY
J: TRBJ2-1; D: TRBD2; V: TRBV7-2; CDR3: ASSPGTSGGPRF
J: TRBJ2-3; D: TRBD2; V: TRBV6-1; CDR3: ASSVAGDFPTDTQY
J: TRBJ2-7; D: NA; V: TRBV5-1; CDR3: ASSWDNYEQY
J: TRBJ2-7; D: TRBD1; V: TRBV6-1; CDR3: ASSEEGTGGYEQY
J: TRBJ1-4; D: NA; V: TRBV6-1; CDR3: ASRPGNNEKLF
J: TRBJ2-6; D: TRBD1; V: TRBV28; CDR3: ASSSQIGRGLSGANVLT
J: TRBJ1-1; D: NA; V: TRBV2; CDR3: ASSQANTEAF
J: TRBJ2-7; D: TRBD1; V: TRBV27; CDR3: ASRRQGARYEQY
J: TRBJ2-1; D: NA; V: TRBV27; CDR3: ASSTSSYNEQF
J: TRBJ2-7; D: NA; V: TRBV6-1; CDR3: ASSAWSEQY
J: TRBJ2-3; D: NA; V: TRBV6-4; CDR3: ASSDPPTDTQY
J: TRBJ1-6; D: NA; V: TRBV6-1; CDR3: ASGTGKINSPLH
J: TRBJ2-7; D: NA; V: TRBV7-6; CDR3: ASSLGATYEQY
J: TRBJ2-3; D: NA; V: TRBV2; CDR3: ASTVSTDTQY
J: TRBJ1-5; D: TRBD1; V: TRBV5-1; CDR3: ASSPVTGANQPQH
J: TRBJ1-1; D: TRBD1; V: TRBV10-3; CDR3: AISERTGASEAF
J: TRBJ2-7; D: TRBD1; V: TRBV20-1; CDR3: SARGDREYEQY
J: TRBJ1-2; D: NA; V: TRBV12-3/TRBV12-4; CDR3: ASSLRQKRGYT